The entry below describes one T cell receptor beta chain. CDR1 is SGHRS and CDR2 is YFSETQ in the germline V gene. CDR3 size: 15 residues. V shed 1 base and J shed 2 bases, with 9 bases lying between them. How the authors handled the data: Quantification of nucleated cells was approximated via reference gene primer amplification. Only in-frame clones appear in the TCRdb table, and some are missing; sequencing was by immunoSEQ multiplex PCR. V and J calls and clone size follow that table, whereas D and trimming were derived from the DNA. Here the sample spans 180,000 or so clones, over 70% being singletons. The sample is drawn from a study of blood T cell repertoires in COVID-19.

The chain links TRBV5-1 to TRBJ1-4; D gene uncertain. This receptor was obtained from a man aged 45 to 65 who had recovered from COVID-19. The sequencing input was PBMCs or T cells enriched from blood (not recorded which). CDR3 DNA sequence: TGCGCCAGCAGCTTGACCCAGAATACTAATGAAAAACTGTTTTTT. It translates to CASSLTQNTNEKLFF.